The source of this T cell receptor beta chain is a study of blood T cell repertoires in COVID-19. Across the study: Samples representing acute and convalescent COVID-19 were sourced from the United States, Italy and Spain. Sample material is recorded as cDNA or gDNA derived from T cells, B-cell-depleted T cells, or PBMCs.

This clone was seen only once. Source study methods: Amplification of reference gene primers was used by the study to estimate nucleated cell counts. TCRdb's table, derived via immunoSEQ multiplex PCR, lists solely in-frame clones and lacks some. Clonal size and the V and J genes are those of that table, whereas D and trimming came from the DNA. The sample shows roughly 150,000 clones, more than 90% of them seen only once. V shed 3 bases and J 6 bases; nucleotides not matched to a gene: 8. Germline V gene lookup returns CDR1 KGHSH and CDR2 LQKENI. This CDR3 comprises 16 residues. What was sequenced was peripheral blood. The receptor was derived from a man between 60 and 70 years old with active or convalescent COVID-19. J is TRBJ1-5 and V is TRBV18, with 10 nucleotides matching TRBD1. The CDR3 loop is CASSPRQGAIGQPQHF. The DNA of the CDR3 is TGTGCCAGCTCACCCCGACAGGGGGCGATTGGTCAGCCCCAGCATTTT.